The 13 T cell receptor beta chains presented below share a single source sample, sequenced in a study of cytomegalovirus exposure and HLA in healthy donors. Amplification used 60 Vbeta primers and 13 Jbeta primers. Here immunoSEQ multiplex PCR was the method, and the copy in TCRdb shows in-frame clones only, minus some. The data show around 140,000 clones, 65% to 85% seen once. Sequencing was done on a sample of PBMCs. These receptors all come from a male donor in good health and CMV-seronegative.

The J gene is TRBJ2-7, the V gene TRBV9; tentative D call: TRBD2 (6 bases). The ends were cut back, 0 bases at V and 5 bases at J, with 9 bases in the middle. Germline CDR1 and CDR2: SGDLS and YYNGEE. CDR3 length equals 13 residues. This chain's CDR3 is CASSVATSNEQYF. Written as DNA, the CDR3 is TGTGCCAGCAGCGTAGCTACTAGCAACGAGCAGTACTTC.

J is TRBJ2-1 and V is TRBV5-1; TRBD1 agrees at 7 bases. Germline values: CDR1 SGHRS, CDR2 YFSETQ. This CDR3 comprises 15 residues. J lost 6 bases, V lost 4 bases, and 10 bases had no gene match. The CDR3 protein is CASSQGTVVGNEQFF. DNA of the CDR3: TGCGCCAGCAGCCAGGGGACAGTAGTGGGCAATGAGCAGTTCTTC.

The genes are TRBV6-5 and TRBJ2-2; a possible D gene is TRBD1 (5 bases). Trimming stripped 5 bases from V and 5 bases from J, with 12 bases between. The CDR3 contains 14 residues. CDR1 and CDR2 (germline): MNHEY, SVGAGI. Written as DNA, the CDR3 is TGTGCCAGCAGTGCAGGGCGCAGGACCGGGGAGCTGTTTTTT. Translating gives CASSAGRRTGELFF.

To note about this clone: The junction shows a germline mismatch at one end, possibly a read error. The J gene is TRBJ1-1, the V gene TRBV29-1, with 7 bases that match TRBD1. Germline CDR1 SQVTM, CDR2 ANQGSEA. The CDR3 extends over 10 amino acids. The CDR3 region has the DNA TGCAGCGCCGCGGAGGGGGCTCCACATTTT. Translation gives CSAAEGAPHF.

This sequence joins TRBV29-1 and TRBJ1-2; D is possibly TRBD1 (6 bases). CDR3 length: 13 residues. Looked up from germline, CDR1 is SQVTM and CDR2 is ANQGSEA. Trimming took off 4 bases at V and 7 bases at J, with 16 bases between the two ends. Here the CDR3 reads CSVVPSGEIGYTF. The CDR3 DNA follows: TGCAGCGTTGTTCCGTCAGGGGAGATTGGCTACACCTTC.

The chain employs TRBV12-2 and TRBJ2-1; the tabulated D call, TRBD2, remains unverified against the DNA. TRBV12-2 is a listed pseudogene. The CDR3 runs to 21 residues. The CDR3 DNA reads as TGTGCAAGTCGCTCCCACCCGACTCTGACTAGCGGGGGGGCCGAGCACAATGAGCAGTTCTTC. Encoded protein: CASRSHPTLTSGGAEHNEQFF.

This clone has a handful of counts. The chain links TRBV9 to TRBJ2-5, with 11 bases fitting TRBD2. From germline, CDR1 is SGDLS and CDR2 YYNGEE. V lost 0 bases, J lost 2 bases, and 18 bases stayed unmatched. The CDR3 spans 21 residues. CDR3: CASSVGGGASGGRWGQETQYF. The DNA of the CDR3 is TGTGCCAGCAGCGTAGGAGGGGGGGCTAGCGGGGGGAGGTGGGGTCAAGAGACCCAGTACTTC.

The chain is built from TRBV11-2 and TRBJ1-1; 11 bases match TRBD1. V gave up 1 base and J gave up 5 bases; unmatched junction bases: 3. From germline, CDR1 is SGHAT and CDR2 FQNNGV. The CDR3 has 15 residues. CDR3 sequence (DNA): TGTGCCAGCAGCTTAGGGTGGGACAGGGGGACTGAAGCTTTCTTT. As protein: CASSLGWDRGTEAFF.

This chain uses TRBV6-5 with TRBJ2-7, with 15 bases matching TRBD2. The ends lost 5 bases at V and 6 bases at J; junction bases unmatched: 5. This CDR3 is 15 amino acids long. Looked up from germline, CDR1 is MNHEY and CDR2 is SVGAGI. The CDR3 nucleotides read TGTGCCAGCAGTCCGGGACTAGCGGGAGGACGCGAGCAGTACTTC. This codes for CASSPGLAGGREQYF.

The V call is TRBV9, the J call TRBJ1-4; 7 positions agree with TRBD1. CDR3 length: 16 amino acids. Trimming at V came to 4 bases and at J to 4 bases, leaving 10 bases not matched to a gene. Germline lookup yields CDR1 SGDLS and CDR2 YYNGEE. The CDR3 loop is CASSTGEVLRNEKLFF. In DNA, the CDR3 is TGTGCCAGCAGCACAGGGGAGGTTCTTCGTAATGAAAAACTGTTTTTT.

V usage is TRBV7-9 and J usage is TRBJ2-5, with 13 bases fitting TRBD2. Losses at the gene ends were 4 bases for V and 5 bases for J; bases not matched to a gene: 10. This CDR3 contains 17 residues. Looked up from germline, CDR1 is SEHNR and CDR2 is FQNEAQ (reference sequence). CDR3 DNA sequence: TGTGCCAGCAGCTCATGGACTAGCGGGGGCTCCCGGGAGACCCAGTACTTC. This codes for CASSSWTSGGSRETQYF. Variable domain in full (rest from reference TRBV7-9 and TRBJ2-5): DTGVSQNPRHKITKRGQNVTFRCDPISEHNRLYWYRQTLGQGPEFLTYFQNEAQLEKSRLLSDRFSAERPKGSFSTLEIQRTEQGDSAMYLCASSSWTSGGSRETQYFGPGTRLLVL.

The chain joins TRBV19 to TRBJ1-3; 9 bases line up with TRBD1. The CDR3 is made up of 21 amino acids. Germline V gene sequence: CDR1 LNHDA, CDR2 SQIVND (reference sequence). Trimming took 3 bases from V and 4 from J; bases not matched to a gene: 22. The CDR3 nucleotides are TGTGCCAGTAGTATCCTTTTCGGGACAGGGTCCCCCATGGCGTCGGGAAACACCATATATTTT. It is translated as CASSILFGTGSPMASGNTIYF.

This rearrangement joins TRBV5-1 to TRBJ2-5; TRBD2 matches 7 bases. Germline V CDR1 and CDR2: SGHRS, YFSETQ. This CDR3 contains 16 residues. V was pared by 4 bases and J by 4 bases, with 13 bases of the junction left unmatched. CDR3 region: CASSPLGLWEGETQYF. CDR3 bases: TGCGCCAGCAGCCCGCTGGGACTTTGGGAGGGAGAGACCCAGTACTTC.